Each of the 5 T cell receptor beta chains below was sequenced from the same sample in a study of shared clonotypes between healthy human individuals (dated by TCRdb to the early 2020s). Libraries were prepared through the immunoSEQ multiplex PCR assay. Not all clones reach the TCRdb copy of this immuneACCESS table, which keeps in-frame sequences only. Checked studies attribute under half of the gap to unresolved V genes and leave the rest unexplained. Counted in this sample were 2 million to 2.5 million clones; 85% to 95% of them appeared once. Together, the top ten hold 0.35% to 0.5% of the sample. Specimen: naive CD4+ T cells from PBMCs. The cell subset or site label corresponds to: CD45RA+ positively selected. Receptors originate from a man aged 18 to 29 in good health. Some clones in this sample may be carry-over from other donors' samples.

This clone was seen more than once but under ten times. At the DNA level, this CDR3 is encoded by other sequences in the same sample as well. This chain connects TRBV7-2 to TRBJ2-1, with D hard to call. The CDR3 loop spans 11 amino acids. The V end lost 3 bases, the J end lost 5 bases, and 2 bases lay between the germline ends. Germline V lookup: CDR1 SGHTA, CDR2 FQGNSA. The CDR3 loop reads CASSFHNEQFF. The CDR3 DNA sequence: TGTGCCAGCAGCTTCCACAATGAGCAGTTCTTC.

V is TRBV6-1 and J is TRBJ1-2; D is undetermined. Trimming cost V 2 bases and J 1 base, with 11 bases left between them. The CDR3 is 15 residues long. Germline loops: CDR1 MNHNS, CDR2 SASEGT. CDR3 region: CASSERPEHNYGYTF. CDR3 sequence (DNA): TGTGCCAGCAGTGAACGCCCCGAACATAACTATGGCTACACCTTC.

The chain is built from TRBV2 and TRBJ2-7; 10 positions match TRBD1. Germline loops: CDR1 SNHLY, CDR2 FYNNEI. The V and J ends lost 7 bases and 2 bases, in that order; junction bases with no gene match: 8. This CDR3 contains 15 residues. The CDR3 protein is CASKWLGQGAYEQYF. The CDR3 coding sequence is TGTGCCAGCAAATGGTTAGGACAGGGGGCCTACGAGCAGTACTTC.

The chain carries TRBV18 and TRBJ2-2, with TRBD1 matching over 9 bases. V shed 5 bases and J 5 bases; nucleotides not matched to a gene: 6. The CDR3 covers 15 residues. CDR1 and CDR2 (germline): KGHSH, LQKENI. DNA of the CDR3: TGTGCCAGCTCAGCCCGGGGGACAGGGACCGGGGAGCTGTTTTTT. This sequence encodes CASSARGTGTGELFF.

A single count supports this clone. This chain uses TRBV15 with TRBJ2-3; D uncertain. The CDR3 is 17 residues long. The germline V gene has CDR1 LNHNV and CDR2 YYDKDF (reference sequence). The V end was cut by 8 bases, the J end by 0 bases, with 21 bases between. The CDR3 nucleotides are TGTGCCACCCAACGGCAATCGTTTCAGACCAGCACAGATACGCAGTATTTT. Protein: CATQRQSFQTSTDTQYF.